The clone carrying this TCR beta chain was observed at least ten times. The hyperthyroidism patients had all been newly diagnosed, and their disease duration was under 2 months. Their ages ranged from 18 to 65 years. Germline loops: CDR1 SGHAT, CDR2 FQNNGV. V lost 5 bases, J lost 7 bases, and 17 bases lay in between. This CDR3 is 14 amino acids long. This entry is derived from a study of T cells in Graves' hyperthyroidism and ophthalmopathy. Using RNA transcripts as the source, TCR beta CDR3 regions were amplified. Primed by the HTBI set, a first-round RT-PCR was run on the TCR CDR3. TCRdb processed the multiplex PCR reads anew with MiXCR; each CDR3 protein has one entry. The data contain 300,000 to 450,000 distinct CDR3 sequences, more than 11% of them singletons.

The chain employs TRBV11-2 and TRBJ2-5; no definite D call. This TCR was recovered from a woman in her fifties or sixties with Graves' hyperthyroidism. Sequencing was done on a sample of blood. CDR3 sequence: CASSARWGALTQYF. CDR3 in DNA: TGTGCCAGCAGCGCGCGCTGGGGTGCCCTGACCCAGTACTTC.